This TCR beta chain was captured in a study of identical twins. Overall study findings and caveats: Twin sharing of out-of-frame TCR alpha was underestimated by models in monozygotic pairs. Twin-shared out-of-frame alpha sequences were enriched for low generation probability. Insertions were reduced in abundant cord blood beta clonotypes but not in memory repertoires. For zero-insertion analyses, partial confounding could come from invariant MAIT and iNKT cells.

The germline gives CDR1 DFQATT, CDR2 SNEGSKA (reference sequence). J gave up 8 bases and V 0 bases, and 10 bases lay outside the gene matches. The CDR3 has 15 residues. A few counts support this clonotype. What it recognizes is unknown. Using its own MiXCR run on the 5' RACE reads, TCRdb lists one record per CDR3 protein. The sample has 1,800,000 or so distinct CDR3 sequences, about 31% seen once. The chain joins TRBV20-1 to TRBJ2-1; TRBD1 matches 7 bases. Specimen: cord blood. This TCR was recovered from a newborn girl in good health. The CDR3 spells CSARDRRWTGHEQFF. In DNA form, the CDR3 reads TGCAGTGCTAGAGATCGGCGCTGGACAGGCCATGAGCAGTTCTTC.